This entry lists 22 T cell receptor beta chains sequenced from one sample in a study of CD8 T cells in ankylosing spondylitis. MiXCR, run by TCRdb on the 5' RACE reads, gives a single entry per CDR3 protein. The repertoire holds 400,000 to 450,000 distinct CDR3 sequences, with roughly 15% as singletons. No antigens are known for them. Whole-study findings and limits: Characteristic of ankylosing spondylitis blood, it appeared, was a TCR beta motif comprising roughly eight highly homologous variants.

The sequenced sample consisted of blood, either unsorted or a sorted T cell fraction (not recorded which). Receptor source: a male donor with ankylosing spondylitis.

This clonotype came up a few times. This chain links TRBV7-2 with TRBJ2-2; TRBD1 is a possible D gene (7 bases). From germline, CDR1 is SGHTA and CDR2 FQGNSA. There are 16 residues in the CDR3. Trimming took 4 bases from V and 5 from J, leaving 17 bases between them. The CDR3 loop is CASSSSHRGGTGELFF. The DNA for the CDR3 is TGTGCCAGCAGCTCCTCGCACAGGGGAGGTACCGGGGAGCTGTTTTTT. The full variable domain, completed using reference TRBV7-2 and TRBJ2-2, is GAGVSQSPSNKVTEKGKDVELRCDPISGHTALYWYRQSLGQGLEFLIYFQGNSAPDKSGLPSDRFSAERTGGSVSTLTIQRTQQEDSAVYLCASSSSHRGGTGELFFGEGSRLTVL.

The chain combines TRBV20-1 with TRBJ1-2, with D perhaps matching TRBD1 (6 bases). The V and J ends lost 4 bases and 8 bases respectively, with 26 bases between them. Germline CDR1 reads DFQATT; CDR2 reads SNEGSKA (reference sequence). This CDR3 region has 16 residues. CDR3 region: CSAKNTPGQPTVGYTF. The CDR3 region has the DNA TGCAGTGCTAAGAATACTCCAGGACAGCCGACCGTAGGCTACACCTTC.

The V call is TRBV20-1, the J call TRBJ1-1; 7 bases align to TRBD1. The CDR3 sequence is 13 residues long. Germline assignment: CDR1 DFQATT and CDR2 SNEGSKA (reference sequence). The ends lost 2 bases at V and 4 bases at J; junction bases unmatched: 4. Here the CDR3 reads CSARKGARTEAFF. CDR3 DNA sequence: TGCAGTGCTAGAAAGGGGGCCCGCACTGAAGCTTTCTTT.

The gene calls are TRBV20-1 and TRBJ2-5, with unresolved D. CDR1 DFQATT and CDR2 SNEGSKA come from the germline V gene (reference sequence). Trimming took off 0 bases at V and 2 bases at J, with 10 bases between the two ends. This CDR3 spans 14 amino acids. In DNA, the CDR3 is TGCAGTGCTAGAGATCCGAACAAACAAGAGACCCAGTACTTC. Its protein product is CSARDPNKQETQYF.

This clonotype has just a few counts. V usage is TRBV12-3 or TRBV12-4 and J usage is TRBJ2-1; 9 nucleotides line up with TRBD2. The CDR3 runs to 16 residues. V shed 6 bases, J shed 4 bases, and the junction held 10 bases outside the gene matches. DNA for the CDR3: TGTGCCAGCAGCCAGACTCTAGCGGGGTTTTACAATGAGCAGTTCTTC. It encodes CASSQTLAGFYNEQFF.

There are a few counts of this clonotype. In DNA form, the CDR3 reads TGTGCCTCAACGGGAGGGACCTTATTCACTGAAGCTTTCTTT. Translation gives CASTGGTLFTEAFF. J is TRBJ1-1 and V is TRBV30, with D perhaps matching TRBD1 (5 bases). This CDR3 spans 14 amino acids. The V gene lost 7 bases and the J gene lost 4 bases, with 19 bases spanning the gap. In germline, CDR1 is GTSNPN, CDR2 SVGIG (reference sequence).

This clonotype was counted at least ten times. The V and J genes are TRBV7-7 and TRBJ2-4; maybe TRBD2 (6 bases). CDR1 is SSHAT, CDR2 FNYEAQ, per germline (reference sequence). V was clipped by 4 bases and J by 1 base, with 11 bases between them. There are 15 residues in the CDR3. This CDR3 is CASSCWGEAKNIQYF. In DNA, the CDR3 is TGTGCCAGCAGCTGTTGGGGGGAGGCCAAAAACATTCAGTACTTC. Full variable domain (remainder filled in from reference TRBV7-7 and TRBJ2-4): GAGVSQSPRYKVTKRGQDVTLRCDPISSHATLYWYQQALGQGPEFLTYFNYEAQPDKSGLPSDRFSAERPEGSISTLTIQRTEQRDSAMYRCASSCWGEAKNIQYFGAGTRLSVL.

The V and J genes are TRBV10-1 and TRBJ2-1, with a tentative D call TRBD2 (5 bases). Germline values: CDR1 WNHNN, CDR2 SYGVQD (reference sequence). The CDR3 runs to 14 residues. The V end was cut by 3 bases, the J end by 0 bases, with 6 bases between. As DNA, the CDR3 is TGCGCCAGCAGTGAAGGAGGCTCCTACAATGAGCAGTTCTTC. The encoded protein is CASSEGGSYNEQFF.

This clonotype has ten or more counts. The chain has TRBV29-1 and TRBJ1-2; D unresolved. V shed 0 bases and J shed 3 bases, with 17 bases lying between them. The CDR3 sequence is 16 residues long. Germline CDR1 and CDR2: SQVTM and ANQGSEA. CDR3 sequence reads: CSVEDPPEGGDYGYTF. CDR3 in DNA: TGCAGCGTTGAAGATCCCCCAGAGGGTGGGGACTATGGCTACACCTTC. Full variable domain (rest looked up from reference TRBV29-1 and TRBJ1-2): SAVISQKPSRDICQRGTSLTIQCQVDSQVTMMFWYRQQPGQSLTLIATANQGSEATYESGFVIDKFPISRPNLTFSTLTVSNMSPEDSSIYLCSVEDPPEGGDYGYTFGSGTRLTVV.

The V gene is TRBV19, the J gene TRBJ1-2, with D unresolved. The germline gives CDR1 LNHDA, CDR2 SQIVND (reference sequence). The CDR3 contains 12 residues. Trimming removed 6 bases from V and 8 bases from J, with 13 bases in between. CDR3: CASSGAVHGYTF. The CDR3 DNA follows: TGTGCCAGTAGCGGAGCGGTTCACGGCTACACCTTC.

This clonotype occurred many times. The V gene is TRBV7-2, the J gene TRBJ2-5; D gene uncertain. The germline CDR1 and CDR2 sequences are SGHTA and FQGNSA. V was cut by 2 bases and J by 0 bases, with 10 bases left in between. This CDR3 is built from 15 residues. The CDR3 bases are TGTGCCAGCAGCTTAATCAAGGCGTACCAAGAGACCCAGTACTTC. It is translated as CASSLIKAYQETQYF.

At least ten counts were recorded for this clonotype. The chain is built from TRBV5-6 and TRBJ2-3; the D gene is possibly TRBD2 (5 bases). CDR1 is SGHDT, CDR2 YYEEEE, per germline. The CDR3 runs 14 residues. Trimming removed 4 bases at V and 4 bases at J, with 13 bases between. Written as DNA, the CDR3 is TGTGCCAGCAGCCCCCGCCCCGGGGCAGATACGCAGTATTTT. Translation gives CASSPRPGADTQYF.

This clonotype was detected a few times. The rearrangement links TRBV7-9 to TRBJ2-1; the match to TRBD1 covers 8 bases. The CDR3 loop spans 14 amino acids. The V and J ends lost 4 bases and 9 bases, in that order; junction bases with no gene match: 8. Germline CDR1 is SEHNR and CDR2 is FQNEAQ (reference sequence). The CDR3, as DNA: TGTGCCAGCAGCTCCCCCGACAGGGGCGGTGAGCAGTTCTTC. It codes for CASSSPDRGGEQFF.

The chain is built from TRBV9 and TRBJ1-6, with unresolved D. Germline CDR1 and CDR2: SGDLS and YYNGEE. The V end lost 0 bases, the J end lost 7 bases, and 8 bases lay between the germline ends. There are 14 residues in the CDR3. The CDR3 spells CASSVAQANSPLHF. Written as DNA, the CDR3 is TGTGCCAGCAGCGTAGCGCAGGCGAATTCACCCCTCCACTTT.

This clonotype was seen a few times. The chain links TRBV7-2 to TRBJ1-1; 7 bases line up with TRBD1. The germline V gene encodes CDR1 SGHTA and CDR2 FQGNSA. CDR3 length: 13 amino acids. The junction had 3 bases not matched to a gene; V was cut back by 0 bases and J by 8 bases. The DNA of the CDR3 is TGTGCCAGCAGCTTAGCGGGACAGCGGGAAGCTTTCTTT. Translation: CASSLAGQREAFF.

This clonotype showed up just a few times. The chain is built from TRBV28 and TRBJ1-5; D is undetermined. CDR3 length: 17 residues. Per the germline V gene, CDR1 is MDHEN and CDR2 is SYDVKM. Trimming pared 3 bases from V and 9 bases from J, leaving 24 bases between. This CDR3 reads CASSFRGAGVNPWPQHF. The CDR3 DNA sequence: TGTGCCAGCAGTTTCCGGGGAGCGGGCGTAAACCCATGGCCCCAGCATTTT.

This chain connects TRBV10-3 to TRBJ2-7; D is uncertain. Trimming removed 2 bases at V and 2 bases at J, with 7 bases between. The germline V gene encodes CDR1 ENHRY and CDR2 SYGVKD. The CDR3 consists of 13 residues. CDR3 protein: CAISEGQPYEQYF. In nucleotides, the CDR3 is TGTGCCATCAGTGAGGGTCAACCCTACGAGCAGTACTTC.

This clonotype was counted only a few times. This sequence joins TRBV14 and TRBJ1-2, with 8 bases identical to TRBD1. CDR1 SGHDN and CDR2 FVKESK come from the germline V gene. The CDR3 loop spans 14 amino acids. The ends lost 2 bases at V and 7 bases at J; junction bases unmatched: 6. The CDR3 DNA reads as TGTGCCAGCAGCCAACTAGGACAGGGAGCTGGCTACACCTTC. This sequence encodes CASSQLGQGAGYTF.

V is TRBV20-1 and J is TRBJ2-1, with 8 bases lining up with TRBD2. The junction had 23 bases not matched to a gene; V was cut back by 8 bases and J by 5 bases. CDR3 length: 18 amino acids. Germline assignment: CDR1 DFQATT and CDR2 SNEGSKA (reference sequence). The chain's CDR3 is CSSRYGTSNLRVDNEQFF. The CDR3 coding sequence is TGCAGTTCACGATACGGGACTAGTAATTTAAGGGTCGACAATGAGCAGTTCTTC.

There are many counts of this clonotype. The chain links TRBV12-3 or TRBV12-4 to TRBJ2-2; a weak D match, TRBD1 (6 bases). Trimming took off 6 bases at V and 3 bases at J, with 14 bases between the two ends. This CDR3 is built from 15 residues. DNA of the CDR3: TGTGCCAGCAGCCCCCGGGCAGGGGACACCGGGGAGCTGTTTTTT. As protein: CASSPRAGDTGELFF.

The V and J genes are TRBV3-1 and TRBJ2-5; D not resolved. The V end lost 1 base, the J end lost 5 bases, and 8 bases lay between the germline ends. CDR1 is LGHDT and CDR2 is YNNKEL in the germline V gene (reference sequence). The CDR3 spans 13 residues. DNA for the CDR3: TGTGCCAGCAGCCAAGTAACAATCGAGACCCAGTACTTC. It is translated as CASSQVTIETQYF.

This clonotype was recorded a few times. The rearrangement joins TRBV20-1 to TRBJ2-5; 10 nucleotides line up with TRBD2. Germline CDR1 DFQATT, CDR2 SNEGSKA (reference sequence). Trimming took 7 bases from V and 4 from J; bases not matched to a gene: 15. There are 16 residues in the CDR3. The CDR3 DNA reads TGCAGTGTTCAGCCCGGACTAGCGGAAAGGGGAGAGACCCAGTACTTC. This translates into CSVQPGLAERGETQYF.